This TCR beta chain was profiled in a study of cytomegalovirus exposure and HLA in healthy donors. The PCR made use of 60 Vbeta and 13 Jbeta primers. TCRdb keeps only in-frame clones here, not all; method: immunoSEQ multiplex PCR. The data hold 150,000 to 200,000 clones, with under 85% observed a single time. Both ends counted, the CDR3 spans 17 residues. Findings of the study overall: Reports state that TCR beta sequences accurately predicted most subjects' HLA-A and HLA-B alleles.

With respect to this clone: The antigen is undetermined. No DNA is shown, since the ends of the CDR3 on it are uncertain; the CDR3 is the one TCRdb lists.

The chain combines TRBV21-1 with TRBJ2-1; the table's D call TRBD1 went unverified against the DNA. TRBV21-1 is shown as a pseudogene. Sequencing was performed on PBMCs. The source is a woman aged 25 to 45 in good health and CMV-seronegative. This CDR3 reads CASSKGGVGTGNHEQFF.